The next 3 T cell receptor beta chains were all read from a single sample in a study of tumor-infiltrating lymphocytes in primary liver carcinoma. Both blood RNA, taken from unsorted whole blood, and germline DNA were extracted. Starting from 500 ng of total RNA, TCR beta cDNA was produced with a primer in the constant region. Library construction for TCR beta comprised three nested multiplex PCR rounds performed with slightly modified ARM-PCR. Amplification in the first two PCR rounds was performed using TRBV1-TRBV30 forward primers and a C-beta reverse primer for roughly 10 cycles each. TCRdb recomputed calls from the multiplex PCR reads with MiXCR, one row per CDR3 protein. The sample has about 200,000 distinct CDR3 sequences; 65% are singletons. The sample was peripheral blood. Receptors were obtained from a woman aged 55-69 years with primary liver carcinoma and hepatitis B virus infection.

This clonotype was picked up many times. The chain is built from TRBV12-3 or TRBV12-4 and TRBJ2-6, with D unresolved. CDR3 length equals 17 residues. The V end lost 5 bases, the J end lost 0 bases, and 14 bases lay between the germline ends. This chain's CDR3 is CASSPPRAYSGANVLTF. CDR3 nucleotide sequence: TGTGCCAGCAGTCCTCCCCGGGCCTACTCTGGGGCCAACGTCCTGACTTTC.

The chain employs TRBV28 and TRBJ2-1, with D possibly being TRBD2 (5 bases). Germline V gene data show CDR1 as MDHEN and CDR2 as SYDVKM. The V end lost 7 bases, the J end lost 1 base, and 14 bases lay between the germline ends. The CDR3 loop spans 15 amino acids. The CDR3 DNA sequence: TGTGCCAGCAATGGGGAGCTGGGGTCCTACAATGAGCAGTTCTTC. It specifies CASNGELGSYNEQFF.

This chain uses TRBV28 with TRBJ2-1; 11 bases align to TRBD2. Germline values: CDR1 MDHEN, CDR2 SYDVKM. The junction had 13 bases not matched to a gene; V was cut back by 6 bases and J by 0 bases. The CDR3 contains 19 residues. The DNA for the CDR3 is TGTGCCAGCAGCCGAACACTAGGACTAGCGGGTAGCTCCTACAATGAGCAGTTCTTC. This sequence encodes CASSRTLGLAGSSYNEQFF. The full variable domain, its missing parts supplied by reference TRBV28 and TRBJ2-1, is DVKVTQSSRYLVKRTGEKVFLECVQDMDHENMFWYRQDPGLGLRLIYFSYDVKMKEKGDIPEGYSVSREKKERFSLILESASTNQTSMYLCASSRTLGLAGSSYNEQFFGPGTRLTVL.